This is a list of T cell receptor beta chains from one sample in a study of T cell responses to AZD1222 COVID-19 vaccine. Measured with immunoSEQ multiplex PCR; TCRdb has only the in-frame clones, and not every one. The sample has about 120,000 clones, 80% to 90% seen once; the top ten hold more than 2.5%. This material consisted of peripheral blood, taken on day 0 of AZD1222 vaccination. These receptors were taken from an adult in good health. CDR3s leave out the opening cysteine and the closing phenylalanine or tryptophan. Each record gives: V gene, clone size, J gene, CDR3 protein. A row's size may be missing; if present it is once, few, many or a size class.

V: TRBV11-1; size: -; J: TRBJ2-2; CDR3: ASSPPGQGFTGELF
V: TRBV19; size: -; J: TRBJ1-2; CDR3: ASSTAGNYGYT
V: TRBV6-5; size: once; J: TRBJ2-7; CDR3: ASSSGQAHYEQY
V: TRBV29-1; size: -; J: TRBJ1-5; CDR3: SVVAAAGQPQH
V: TRBV18; size: -; J: TRBJ1-2; CDR3: ASSPTGLHNYGYT
V: TRBV4-2; size: -; J: TRBJ2-5; CDR3: ASSQDTGLAGGPYQETQY
V: TRBV6-5; size: -; J: TRBJ2-7; CDR3: ASRSTGGARYEQY
V: TRBV4-2; size: -; J: TRBJ2-7; CDR3: ASSQHGTGPAYEQY
V: TRBV6-5; size: -; J: TRBJ2-5; CDR3: ASSSGTSGSRTQY
V: TRBV20-1; size: -; J: TRBJ2-3; CDR3: SASALAGGDTQY
V: TRBV28; size: -; J: TRBJ2-7; CDR3: ASSFGTVRQQY